This is a list of T cell receptor beta chains from one sample in a study of T-cell reconstitution after alpha-beta-depleted transplantation in children. TCRdb reprocessed the PCR reads via MiXCR and lists one record per CDR3 protein. The repertoire includes tens of thousands of distinct CDR3 sequences, approximately 18% of them detected once, and about 51% sits in the top ten. Specimen: PBMCs, mostly from graft donor cells, collected 360 days after TCRalphabeta/CD19-depleted stem cell transplant. These receptors were taken from a male patient between 2 and 10 years old who had a stem cell transplant for acute lymphoblastic leukemia, so the T cells may come from the graft donor. Each CDR3 is given with its conserved first and last residue. The D gene is left open where the match is weak. Only part of the rows carry a size: once, few, many, or a class if the clone is expanded.

d_gene	abundance	v_gene	len	j_gene	CDR3aa	CDR3nt
.	.	TRBV7-9	16	TRBJ2-5	CASSLPWDGVKETQYF	TGTGCCAGCAGCTTACCATGGGACGGTGTAAAAGAGACCCAGTACTTC
TRBD2	many	TRBV5-1	20	TRBJ2-1	CASSLGSGTSGRASYNEQFF	TGCGCCAGCAGCTTGGGGTCCGGGACTAGCGGGAGGGCTTCCTACAATGAGCAGTTCTTC
TRBD2	.	TRBV11-3	15	TRBJ2-1	CASSKLAGSYNEQFF	TGTGCCAGCAGCAAGCTAGCGGGATCCTACAATGAGCAGTTCTTC
TRBD1	.	TRBV12-3/TRBV12-4	15	TRBJ1-3	CASSNPGGYGNTIYF	TGTGCCAGCAGCAATCCAGGGGGCTATGGAAACACCATATATTTT
.	.	TRBV5-5	15	TRBJ2-7	CASSHGTRAGYEQYF	TGTGCCAGCAGCCACGGGACCAGGGCCGGTTACGAGCAGTACTTC
TRBD1	many	TRBV5-1	15	TRBJ1-1	CASSPWTGGITEAFF	TGCGCCAGCAGCCCCTGGACAGGGGGCATCACTGAAGCTTTCTTT
.	few	TRBV12-3/TRBV12-4	13	TRBJ2-1	CASSLSRMGEQFF	TGTGCCAGCAGTTTAAGCAGGATGGGTGAGCAGTTCTTC
TRBD2	few	TRBV7-9	16	TRBJ2-7	CASSLALAGGPYEQYF	TGTGCCAGCAGCTTAGCGCTGGCGGGAGGGCCGTACGAGCAGTACTTC
.	.	TRBV5-1	15	TRBJ2-5	CASSSIAGRPETQYF	TGCGCCAGCAGCTCGATTGCGGGGCGGCCAGAGACCCAGTACTTC
TRBD2	few	TRBV29-1	14	TRBJ2-7	CSVAGTTLFHEQYF	TGCAGCGTTGCTGGGACTACCCTCTTCCACGAGCAGTACTTC
TRBD1	few	TRBV4-1	18	TRBJ2-6	CASSPRQGGRSGANVLTF	TGCGCCAGCAGCCCGAGACAGGGGGGAAGGTCTGGGGCCAACGTCCTGACTTTC
TRBD2	.	TRBV7-2	17	TRBJ2-5	CASSLKGLAPLQETQYF	TGTGCCAGCAGCTTAAAGGGACTAGCCCCTTTACAAGAGACCCAGTACTTC
TRBD1	.	TRBV7-8	14	TRBJ1-2	CASSARTGFYGYTF	TGTGCCAGCAGCGCTCGGACAGGGTTTTATGGCTACACCTTC
TRBD2	many	TRBV7-6	18	TRBJ2-3	CASSLAGGSGRMTDTQYF	TGTGCCAGCAGCTTAGCGGGAGGTAGCGGGAGGATGACAGATACGCAGTATTTT
TRBD2	large	TRBV28	16	TRBJ2-1	CASSLLVGGPLFEQFF	TGTGCCAGCAGTTTATTAGTGGGAGGGCCCCTGTTTGAGCAGTTCTTC
.	many	TRBV20-1	15	TRBJ1-5	CSARVGKGRNQPQHF	TGCAGTGCTAGAGTTGGCAAGGGCCGCAATCAGCCCCAGCATTTT